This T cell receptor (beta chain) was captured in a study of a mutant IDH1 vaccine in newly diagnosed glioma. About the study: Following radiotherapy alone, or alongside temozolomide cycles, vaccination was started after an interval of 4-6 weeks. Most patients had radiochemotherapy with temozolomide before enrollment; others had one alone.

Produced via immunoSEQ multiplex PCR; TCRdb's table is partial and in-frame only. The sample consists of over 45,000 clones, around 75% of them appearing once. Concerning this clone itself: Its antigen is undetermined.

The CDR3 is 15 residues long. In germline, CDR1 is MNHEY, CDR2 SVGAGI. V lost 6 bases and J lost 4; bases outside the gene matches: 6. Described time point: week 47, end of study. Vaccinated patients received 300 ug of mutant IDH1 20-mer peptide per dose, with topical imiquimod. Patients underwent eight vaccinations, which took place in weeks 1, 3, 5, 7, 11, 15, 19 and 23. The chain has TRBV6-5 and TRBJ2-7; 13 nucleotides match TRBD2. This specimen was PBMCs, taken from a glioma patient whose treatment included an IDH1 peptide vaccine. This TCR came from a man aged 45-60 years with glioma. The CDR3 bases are TGTGCCAGCAGGCAAACACTAGCGGGGGGGTACGAGCAGTACTTC. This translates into CASRQTLAGGYEQYF.